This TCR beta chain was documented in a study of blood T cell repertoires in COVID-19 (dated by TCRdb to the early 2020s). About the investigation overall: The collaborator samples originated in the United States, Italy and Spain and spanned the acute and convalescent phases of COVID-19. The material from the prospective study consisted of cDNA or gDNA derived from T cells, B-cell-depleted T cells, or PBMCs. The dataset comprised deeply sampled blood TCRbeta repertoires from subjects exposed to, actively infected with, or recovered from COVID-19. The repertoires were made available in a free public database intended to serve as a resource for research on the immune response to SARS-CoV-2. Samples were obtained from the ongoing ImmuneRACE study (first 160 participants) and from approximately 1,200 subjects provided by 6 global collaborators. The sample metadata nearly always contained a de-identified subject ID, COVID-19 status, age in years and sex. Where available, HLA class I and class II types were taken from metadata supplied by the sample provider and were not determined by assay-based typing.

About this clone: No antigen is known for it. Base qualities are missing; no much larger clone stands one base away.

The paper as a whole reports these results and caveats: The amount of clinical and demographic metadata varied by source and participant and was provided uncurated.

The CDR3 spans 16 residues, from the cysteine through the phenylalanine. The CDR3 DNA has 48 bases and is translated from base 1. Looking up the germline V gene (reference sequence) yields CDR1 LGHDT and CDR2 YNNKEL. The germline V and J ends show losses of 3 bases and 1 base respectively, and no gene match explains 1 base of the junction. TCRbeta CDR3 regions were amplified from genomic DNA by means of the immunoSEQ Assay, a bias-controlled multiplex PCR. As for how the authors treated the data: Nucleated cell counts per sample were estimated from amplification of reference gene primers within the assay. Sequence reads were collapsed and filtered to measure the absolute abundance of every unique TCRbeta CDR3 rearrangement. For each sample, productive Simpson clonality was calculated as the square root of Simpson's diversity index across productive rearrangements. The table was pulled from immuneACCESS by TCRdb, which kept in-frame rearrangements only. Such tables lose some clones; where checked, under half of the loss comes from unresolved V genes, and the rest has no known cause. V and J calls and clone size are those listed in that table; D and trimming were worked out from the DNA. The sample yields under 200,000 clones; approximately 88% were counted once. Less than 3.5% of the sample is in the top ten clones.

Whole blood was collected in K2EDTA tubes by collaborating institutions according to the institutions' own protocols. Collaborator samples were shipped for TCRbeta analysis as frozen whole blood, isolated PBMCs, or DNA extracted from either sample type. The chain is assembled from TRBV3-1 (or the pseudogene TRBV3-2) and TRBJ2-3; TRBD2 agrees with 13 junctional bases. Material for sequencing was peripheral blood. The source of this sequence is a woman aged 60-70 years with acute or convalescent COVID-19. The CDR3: CASSQGLAGRTDTQYF. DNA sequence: TGTGCCAGCAGCCAGGGACTAGCGGGGCGCACAGATACGCAGTATTTT.